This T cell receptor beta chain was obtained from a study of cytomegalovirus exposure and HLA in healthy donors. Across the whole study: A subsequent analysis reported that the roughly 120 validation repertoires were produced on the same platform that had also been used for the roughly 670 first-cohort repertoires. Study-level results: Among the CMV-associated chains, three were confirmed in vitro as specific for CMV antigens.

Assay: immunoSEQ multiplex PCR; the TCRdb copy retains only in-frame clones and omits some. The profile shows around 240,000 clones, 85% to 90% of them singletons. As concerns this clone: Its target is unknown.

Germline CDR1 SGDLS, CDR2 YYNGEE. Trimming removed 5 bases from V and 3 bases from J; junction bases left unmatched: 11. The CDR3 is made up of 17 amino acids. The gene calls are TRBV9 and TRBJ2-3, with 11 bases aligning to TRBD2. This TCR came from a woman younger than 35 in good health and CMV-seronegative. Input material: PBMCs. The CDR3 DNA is TGTGCCAGCAGTCTCATGATCCTAGCGGGGGGAACAGATACGCAGTATTTT. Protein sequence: CASSLMILAGGTDTQYF.